This T cell receptor (beta chain) stems from a study of cytomegalovirus exposure and HLA in healthy donors. Across the whole study: Prior work identified around 110 million unique TCR beta sequences in 190 million or so T cells. General study findings and limits: On later analysis, the bulk of CMV-associated TCR beta chains appeared to be HLA-restricted.

A note on this clone: Its matching antigen is unknown.

The CDR3 runs 13 residues. The V end lost 1 base, the J end lost 0 bases, and 3 bases lay between the germline ends. Germline V gene lookup returns CDR1 SGHDN and CDR2 FVKESK. Donors showed nominal health when sampled, although they likely had unrecorded immune exposures. The PCR ran on 60 Vbeta and 13 Jbeta primers. The method was immunoSEQ multiplex PCR; TCRdb's version includes in-frame clones alone and lacks a portion of them. Here the sample spans some 130,000 clones, around 80% being singletons. The V and J genes are TRBV14 and TRBJ1-1; D is unclear. The sequence was collected from a woman aged 40 to 50 in good health and CMV-seronegative. The sequencing sample was made of PBMCs. CDR3 protein: CASSQGVNTEAFF. In DNA, the CDR3 is TGTGCCAGCAGCCAAGGCGTGAACACTGAAGCTTTCTTT. Full variable domain (remainder filled in from reference TRBV14 and TRBJ1-1): EAGVTQFPSHSVIEKGQTVTLRCDPISGHDNLYWYRRVMGKEIKFLLHFVKESKQDESGMPNNRFLAERTGGTYSTLKVQPAELEDSGVYFCASSQGVNTEAFFGQGTRLTVV.